This T cell receptor beta chain was captured by sequencing in a study of T cells after yellow fever vaccination. General study findings and limits: Weaker, the secondary response peaked sooner, at day 5 versus 15.

With respect to this clonotype: Antigen unknown.

The CDR3 covers 11 residues. V lost 4 bases, J lost 10 bases, and 10 bases lay in between. Germline V CDR1 and CDR2: DFQATT, SNEGSKA (reference sequence). A 5'RACE template-switching step, the method used to make TCR cDNA, added a universal primer site and UMIs. From the 5' RACE reads, TCRdb called clonotypes with MiXCR, one entry per CDR3 protein. In the table there are 500,000 to 650,000 distinct CDR3 sequences, approximately 13% of which are singletons. Sequenced here: PBMCs, sampled on the day of the yellow fever booster vaccination. The chain recombines TRBV20-1 with TRBJ1-4; a weak D match, TRBD1 (6 bases). This sequence originates from a man aged 25-40 years who received the YFV17D yellow fever vaccine. CDR3 sequence (DNA): TGCAGTGCTAAAATGGACAGAAAACTGTTTTTT. Protein product: CSAKMDRKLFF.